The next 29 T cell receptor beta chains were all read from a single sample in a study of blood T cell repertoires in COVID-19. This table comes from immunoSEQ multiplex PCR, and its TCRdb copy is limited to in-frame clones, with some not included. Here the sample spans 130,000 or so clones, approximately 85% being singletons. What was sequenced was peripheral blood. These receptors all stem from a human donor in a cohort sampled during active COVID-19.

The chain joins TRBV5-4 to TRBJ2-5, with D possibly being TRBD2 (6 bases). Per germline, CDR1 SGHNT and CDR2 YYREEE (reference sequence). Trimming took off 0 bases at V and 4 bases at J, with 7 bases between the two ends. The CDR3 is 13 residues long. CDR3 loop: CASSLAGGETQYF. Written as DNA, the CDR3 is TGTGCCAGCAGCTTGGCCGGGGGAGAGACCCAGTACTTC.

The chain couples TRBV7-2 to TRBJ2-1, with 7 bases identical to TRBD1. The CDR3 loop spans 16 amino acids. The junction had 4 bases not matched to a gene; V was cut back by 0 bases and J by 2 bases. CDR1 and CDR2 (germline): SGHTA, FQGNSA. The CDR3 nucleotides read TGTGCCAGCAGCTTAGCGGTAGGGGGCACCTACAATGAGCAGTTCTTC. Translating it yields CASSLAVGGTYNEQFF.

This sequence joins TRBV5-1 and TRBJ1-5; D is ambiguous. The V gene lost 4 bases and the J gene lost 0 bases, with 11 bases spanning the gap. The CDR3 runs 15 residues. Germline lookup yields CDR1 SGHRS and CDR2 YFSETQ. The CDR3 sequence is CASSVEGGSNQPQHF. CDR3 bases: TGCGCCAGCAGCGTCGAGGGAGGTAGCAATCAGCCCCAGCATTTT. Looking up the rest from reference TRBV5-1 and TRBJ1-5 gives the full variable domain: KAGVTQTPRYLIKTRGQQVTLSCSPISGHRSVSWYQQTPGQGLQFLFEYFSETQRNKGNFPGRFSGRQFSNSRSEMNVSTLELGDSALYLCASSVEGGSNQPQHFGDGTRLSIL.

The V call is TRBV12-3 or TRBV12-4, the J call TRBJ1-1, with D tentatively TRBD1 (6 bases). V lost 6 bases to trimming and J lost 4 bases, with 12 bases between them. The CDR3 runs to 13 residues. The DNA for the CDR3 is TGTGCCAGCAGCTGGGACATAACCACTGAAGCTTTCTTT. Translated, it gives CASSWDITTEAFF.

This sequence joins TRBV19 and TRBJ1-5; no reliable D call. With 3 bases removed from V and 3 bases from J, the gap between germline ends came to 12 bases. CDR1 LNHDA and CDR2 SQIVND come from the germline V gene (reference sequence). This CDR3 contains 15 residues. The CDR3 sequence is CASSIPGRANQPQHF. The DNA for the CDR3 is TGTGCCAGTAGTATCCCCGGGAGGGCCAATCAGCCCCAGCATTTT.

The V call is TRBV10-3, the J call TRBJ2-1, with 7 positions matching TRBD2. V lost 8 bases to trimming and J lost 0 bases; unmatched junction nucleotides: 7. Germline V gene data show CDR1 as ENHRY and CDR2 as SYGVKD. CDR3 length: 15 amino acids. CDR3 amino acids: CAIALAGGSYNEQFF. The CDR3 DNA is TGTGCCATCGCATTAGCGGGCGGCTCCTACAATGAGCAGTTCTTC.

V and J are TRBV5-1 and TRBJ1-3; D remains ambiguous. In germline, CDR1 is SGHRS, CDR2 YFSETQ. CDR3 length: 16 residues. V shed 0 bases and J shed 2 bases, with 12 bases lying between them. The CDR3 loop reads CASSLDIRSAGNTIYF. Written as DNA, the CDR3 is TGCGCCAGCAGCTTGGATATCCGGTCTGCTGGAAACACCATATATTTT. Drawing the rest from reference TRBV5-1 and TRBJ1-3, the complete variable domain is KAGVTQTPRYLIKTRGQQVTLSCSPISGHRSVSWYQQTPGQGLQFLFEYFSETQRNKGNFPGRFSGRQFSNSRSEMNVSTLELGDSALYLCASSLDIRSAGNTIYFGEGSWLTVV.

Turning to this clone: At one end, the junction sequence differs from germline, possibly due to a read error. CDR3 bases: TGTGCTAGCAGCTTAGGGACAGACCCCTACAATGAGCAGTTCTTC. Protein product: CASSLGTDPYNEQFF. J is TRBJ2-1 and V is TRBV7-7, with 7 bases matching TRBD1. Germline CDR1 and CDR2: SSHAT and FNYEAQ (reference sequence). The CDR3 is 15 amino acids. Combining the CDR3 with reference TRBV7-7 and TRBJ2-1 gives the whole variable domain GAGVSQSPRYKVTKRGQDVTLRCDPISSHATLYWYQQALGQGPEFLTYFNYEAQPDKSGLPSDRFSAERPEGSISTLTIQRTEQRDSAMYRCASSLGTDPYNEQFFGPGTRLTVL.

This clone was detected only once. This sequence joins TRBV29-1 and TRBJ1-1, with D uncertain. From germline, CDR1 is SQVTM and CDR2 ANQGSEA. V lost 4 bases, J lost 2 bases, and 8 bases lay in between. This CDR3 is 12 amino acids long. CDR3 DNA sequence: TGCAGCGTTGGGCCGATCAACACTGAAGCTTTCTTT. This encodes CSVGPINTEAFF.

The genes are TRBV5-1 and TRBJ1-4; D is undetermined. The CDR3 sequence is 18 residues long. V lost 0 bases to trimming and J lost 3 bases, with 18 bases between them. Germline assignment: CDR1 SGHRS and CDR2 YFSETQ. Here the CDR3 DNA reads TGCGCCAGCAGCTTGGGTTCTTCTCCCGGGAGCCCTAATGAAAAACTGTTTTTT. This sequence encodes CASSLGSSPGSPNEKLFF.

V is TRBV7-9 and J is TRBJ1-5; unclear D gene. From germline, CDR1 is SEHNR and CDR2 FQNEAQ (reference sequence). V was cut by 6 bases and J by 6 bases, with 12 bases left in between. This CDR3 is built from 13 residues. The CDR3: CASSKEGGQPQHF. The CDR3 DNA reads TGTGCCAGCAGTAAGGAAGGCGGTCAGCCCCAGCATTTT. Full variable domain (missing parts from reference TRBV7-9 and TRBJ1-5): DTGVSQNPRHKITKRGQNVTFRCDPISEHNRLYWYRQTLGQGPEFLTYFQNEAQLEKSRLLSDRFSAERPKGSFSTLEIQRTEQGDSAMYLCASSKEGGQPQHFGDGTRLSIL.

This chain links TRBV6-4 with TRBJ2-6, with 7 positions matching TRBD2. CDR3 size: 16 residues. Germline V CDR1 and CDR2: MRHNA, SNTAGT. Unmatched junction bases numbered 10, after V lost 8 bases and J lost 3 bases. CDR3 DNA: TGTGCCAGCGGTTCAAACACGGGAGGTGGGGCCAACGTCCTGACTTTC. Amino acid sequence: CASGSNTGGGANVLTF.

The chain employs TRBV19 and TRBJ2-3; 10 bases match TRBD2. In germline, CDR1 is LNHDA, CDR2 SQIVND (reference sequence). The trim removed 5 bases at V and 3 bases at J, leaving 5 bases unmatched. This CDR3 has 15 residues. In nucleotides, the CDR3 is TGTGCCAGTAGTCCGATTAGCGGGGGGACAGATACGCAGTATTTT. As protein: CASSPISGGTDTQYF.

The chain has TRBV6-2 or TRBV6-3 and TRBJ2-1; 10 positions agree with TRBD2. The CDR3 runs 15 residues. Per the germline V gene, CDR1 is MNHEY and CDR2 is SVGEGT. Germline trimming cut 7 bases from V and 7 bases from J; bases unmatched to any gene: 10. The CDR3 protein is CASTPIAGGPNEQFF. As DNA, the CDR3 is TGTGCCAGCACCCCGATAGCGGGGGGTCCAAATGAGCAGTTCTTC.

This clone was seen just once. The genes are TRBV2 and TRBJ2-1, with 8 positions matching TRBD2. The CDR3 totals 16 residues. Germline assignment: CDR1 SNHLY and CDR2 FYNNEI. Unmatched junction bases numbered 7, after V lost 4 bases and J lost 2 bases. The CDR3 here is CASSGQQAGAYNEQFF. For the CDR3, the DNA is TGTGCCAGCAGTGGTCAACAAGCGGGGGCCTACAATGAGCAGTTCTTC.

J is TRBJ1-1 and V is TRBV19; 8 bases match TRBD1. The trim removed 8 bases at V and 3 bases at J, leaving 5 bases unmatched. Germline V lookup: CDR1 LNHDA, CDR2 SQIVND (reference sequence). The CDR3 is 13 amino acids. In nucleotides, the CDR3 is TGTGCCAGTCGGCAGGGGGCTTACACTGAAGCTTTCTTT. It yields the protein CASRQGAYTEAFF.

The chain uses TRBV6-5 and TRBJ1-6, with D perhaps matching TRBD1 (6 bases). V lost 0 bases to trimming and J lost 7 bases, with 13 bases between them. Germline V gene sequence: CDR1 MNHEY, CDR2 SVGAGI. The CDR3 consists of 16 residues. CDR3 in DNA: TGTGCCAGCAGTTACTCGAGCAGGGGAAGGAATTCACCCCTCCACTTT. Translation gives CASSYSSRGRNSPLHF.

This rearrangement joins TRBV4-1 to TRBJ2-3; TRBD1 matches 9 bases. This CDR3 is 17 amino acids long. Germline loops: CDR1 MGHRA, CDR2 YSYEKL. V lost 4 bases to trimming and J lost 4 bases; unmatched junction nucleotides: 12. Here the CDR3 reads CASSPVAMTGGSDTQYF. DNA for the CDR3: TGCGCCAGCAGCCCCGTCGCGATGACAGGGGGTTCAGATACGCAGTATTTT.

There are a few counts of this clone. The CDR3 region is CASSLGGGAYNEQFF. The CDR3, as DNA: TGTGCCAGCAGCTTAGGCGGGGGGGCCTACAATGAGCAGTTCTTC. The V and J genes are TRBV7-9 and TRBJ2-1; 9 bases map to TRBD2. This CDR3 is built from 15 residues. V lost 1 base to trimming and J lost 2 bases; unmatched junction nucleotides: 0. The V gene's germline CDR1 is SEHNR and CDR2 FQNEAQ (reference sequence).

The chain links TRBV6-5 to TRBJ2-1; 8 bases fit TRBD2. Trimming took 2 bases from V and 4 from J; bases not matched to a gene: 4. The CDR3 consists of 15 residues. Germline CDR1 is MNHEY and CDR2 is SVGAGI. CDR3 bases: TGTGCCAGCAGTTACGGAACTAGCGGATACAATGAGCAGTTCTTC. The encoded protein is CASSYGTSGYNEQFF.

The rearrangement uses TRBV6-5 and TRBJ2-7; D gene uncertain. Germline assignment: CDR1 MNHEY and CDR2 SVGAGI. V lost 3 bases and J 0 bases, leaving 6 bases between the germline ends. The CDR3 runs to 13 residues. CDR3 sequence: CASSYSGSYEQYF. As DNA, the CDR3 is TGTGCCAGCAGTTATTCAGGCTCCTACGAGCAGTACTTC.

The chain couples TRBV18 to TRBJ2-7; 8 bases fit TRBD1. Germline CDR1 KGHSH, CDR2 LQKENI. With V trimmed by 3 bases and J by 5 bases, 6 bases remained unmatched. This CDR3 comprises 14 residues. The CDR3 loop is CASSPYRGSHEQYF. For the CDR3, the DNA is TGTGCCAGCTCACCTTACAGGGGGAGCCACGAGCAGTACTTC. Drawing the rest from reference TRBV18 and TRBJ2-7, the complete variable domain is NAGVMQNPRHLVRRRGQEARLRCSPMKGHSHVYWYRQLPEEGLKFMVYLQKENIIDESGMPKERFSAEFPKEGPSILRIQQVVRGDSAAYFCASSPYRGSHEQYFGPGTRLTVT.

V is TRBV6-2 or TRBV6-3 and J is TRBJ1-4; 9 bases are a match to TRBD1. V lost 6 bases and J lost 7; bases outside the gene matches: 6. The CDR3 spans 14 residues. CDR1 and CDR2 (germline): MNHEY, SVGEGT. DNA of the CDR3: TGTGCCAGCAGCCTCGGACAGGGGCGTGAAAAACTGTTTTTT. It translates to CASSLGQGREKLFF.

This clone was recorded only once. The V gene is TRBV7-8, the J gene TRBJ1-1; D gene ambiguous. Germline loops: CDR1 SGHVS, CDR2 FQNEAQ. The CDR3 extends over 15 amino acids. Trimming pared 5 bases from V and 7 bases from J, leaving 20 bases between. Here the CDR3 DNA reads TGTGCCAGCAGCGCAGGTGGATCTTACATAAATGAAGCTTTCTTT. Its translation: CASSAGGSYINEAFF.

V gene TRBV12-3 or TRBV12-4 combines with J gene TRBJ1-1, with 12 bases lining up with TRBD1. The trim removed 8 bases at V and 10 bases at J, leaving 5 bases unmatched. CDR3 length: 12 amino acids. This CDR3 is CASGDRGRRAFF. CDR3 sequence (DNA): TGTGCCAGCGGGGACAGGGGGCGTCGAGCTTTCTTT.

This chain joins TRBV2 and TRBJ2-7; D gene ambiguous. The V gene's germline CDR1 is SNHLY and CDR2 FYNNEI. V shed 6 bases and J shed 4 bases, with 7 bases lying between them. The CDR3 covers 11 residues. CDR3 sequence: CASSARYEQYF. The CDR3 DNA reads TGTGCCAGCAGCGCGCGATACGAGCAGTACTTC.

The chain couples TRBV7-9 to TRBJ2-7; D might be TRBD1 (7 bases). The V end was cut by 1 base, the J end by 2 bases, with 18 bases between. The CDR3 has 17 amino acids. Germline V gives CDR1 SEHNR, CDR2 FQNEAQ (reference sequence). CDR3 protein: CASSLGGGDRRPYEQYF. DNA for the CDR3: TGTGCCAGCAGCTTAGGGGGCGGGGACAGAAGACCCTACGAGCAGTACTTC.

The V gene is TRBV6-2 or TRBV6-3, the J gene TRBJ1-2, with D tentatively TRBD1 (6 bases). V was clipped by 2 bases and J by 2 bases, with 12 bases between them. CDR1 MNHEY and CDR2 SVGEGT come from the germline V gene. This CDR3 comprises 15 residues. The CDR3 bases are TGTGCCAGCAGTTACGACGGGGGGCGGAACTATGGCTACACCTTC. This sequence encodes CASSYDGGRNYGYTF.

The chain couples TRBV28 to TRBJ2-7, with a tentative D call TRBD2 (5 bases). The germline CDR1 and CDR2 sequences are MDHEN and SYDVKM. V was trimmed by 6 bases and J by 3 bases, leaving 27 bases between them. This CDR3 spans 18 amino acids. For the CDR3, the DNA is TGTGCCAGCAGCCCTATTCCACCTGACTTTAGAGCGGTCTACGAGCAGTACTTC. Its translation: CASSPIPPDFRAVYEQYF.